This TCR beta chain was sequenced for a study of blood T cell repertoires in COVID-19. Background on the study: Some COVID-19 samples were acute and others convalescent; all came from the United States, Italy and Spain.

Germline V gene lookup returns CDR1 LNHNV and CDR2 YYDKDF (reference sequence). V dropped 0 bases and J dropped 4 bases, with 9 bases sitting between them. The CDR3 spans 14 residues. Clones were read by immunoSEQ multiplex PCR, and TCRdb kept only the in-frame ones, dropping some. The sample lists roughly 330,000 clones; roughly 90% were seen once. The sequence derives from a man aged 18-30 years who had recovered from COVID-19. V is TRBV15 and J is TRBJ1-1; D may be TRBD1 (5 bases). Source material: peripheral blood. CDR3 bases: TGTGCCACCAGCAGAGATAGGAGGGGCACTGAAGCTTTCTTT. Translating it yields CATSRDRRGTEAFF.